The next 29 T cell receptor beta chains were all read from a single sample in a study of T cells in Graves' hyperthyroidism and ophthalmopathy. RNA transcripts gave rise to amplified TCR beta CDR3 regions. The HTBI primer set drove a first-round RT-PCR of the TCR CDR3. MiXCR was run by TCRdb on the multiplex PCR reads, yielding one entry per CDR3 protein. The sample has hundreds of thousands of distinct CDR3 sequences, less than 45% seen once. Input material: peripheral blood or thyroid tissue (not recorded which). These TCRs come from an adult man with Graves' disease, either hyperthyroidism or ophthalmopathy (not recorded which).

This clonotype has only a few counts. This chain joins TRBV2 and TRBJ1-6; D not certain. Germline lookup yields CDR1 SNHLY and CDR2 FYNNEI. Deletions cut 7 bases from V and 0 bases from J, with 13 bases between. The CDR3 loop spans 16 amino acids. CDR3 coding DNA: TGTGCCAGCACGACCCGGGGAAACTCCTATAATTCACCCCTCCACTTT. Amino acid sequence: CASTTRGNSYNSPLHF.

This clonotype was observed a few times. The chain links TRBV10-3 to TRBJ1-5; 8 nucleotides match TRBD1. Trimming at V came to 2 bases and at J to 10 bases, leaving 1 base not matched to a gene. The CDR3 covers 12 residues. Germline CDR1 and CDR2: ENHRY and SYGVKD. The CDR3 sequence is CAISEDRGPQHF. The CDR3, as DNA: TGTGCCATCAGTGAGGACAGGGGTCCCCAGCATTTT.

This clonotype was recorded at least ten times. The chain has TRBV7-9 and TRBJ2-7; D gene ambiguous. Trimming shortened V by 1 base and J by 1 base, and 8 bases separated the two germline ends. The CDR3 spans 14 residues. Germline V gives CDR1 SEHNR, CDR2 FQNEAQ (reference sequence). This chain's CDR3 is CASSLVGPSYEQYF. The CDR3 nucleotides are TGTGCCAGCAGCTTAGTCGGACCATCCTACGAGCAGTACTTC.

The chain joins TRBV14 to TRBJ1-4; D gene uncertain. Germline V gene sequence: CDR1 SGHDN, CDR2 FVKESK. This CDR3 has 13 amino acids. Trimming took off 0 bases at V and 10 bases at J, with 9 bases between the two ends. CDR3 amino acids: CASSQDWGVKLFF. The CDR3 coding sequence is TGTGCCAGCAGCCAAGACTGGGGAGTAAAACTGTTTTTT.

This clonotype was recorded at least ten times. The chain is built from TRBV2 and TRBJ2-7; the D is unclear. The CDR3 totals 12 residues. V was clipped by 5 bases and J by 4 bases, with 9 bases between them. Germline-derived CDR1 and CDR2 are SNHLY and FYNNEI. The CDR3 DNA follows: TGTGCCAGCAGTCAGACTTTTTACGAGCAGTACTTC. It yields the protein CASSQTFYEQYF.

With respect to this clonotype: A much bigger clone sits one base away, suggesting this may be a read error. The CDR3 coding sequence is TGTGCCAGCAGCCGGAATAATTCACCCCTCCACTTT. Protein: CASSRNNSPLHF. The V gene is TRBV7-9, the J gene TRBJ1-6; D remains unclear. The CDR3 extends over 12 amino acids. Trimming pared 5 bases from V and 5 bases from J, leaving 4 bases between. The V gene's germline CDR1 is SEHNR and CDR2 FQNEAQ (reference sequence).

This clonotype was observed at least ten times. This chain joins TRBV25-1 and TRBJ1-2; D is unclear. Germline CDR1 reads MGHDK; CDR2 reads SYGVNS. Trimming stripped 3 bases from V and 2 bases from J, with 4 bases between. The CDR3 length is 12 residues. CDR3 residues: CASSDTNYGYTF. The CDR3 nucleotides read TGTGCCAGCAGTGACACAAACTATGGCTACACCTTC.

This clonotype was detected ten times or more. The chain carries TRBV2 and TRBJ1-2, with a tentative D call TRBD1 (5 bases). The CDR3 spans 16 residues. Germline V CDR1 and CDR2: SNHLY, FYNNEI. The V and J ends lost 4 bases and 4 bases respectively, with 19 bases between them. The CDR3 nucleotides are TGTGCCAGCAGTGCCAACAGGTTAGGAGTTGGCTATGGCTACACCTTC. It specifies CASSANRLGVGYGYTF.

The rearrangement joins TRBV10-3 to TRBJ1-1; 9 positions agree with TRBD1. This CDR3 region has 14 residues. The V segment lost 6 bases and the J segment 1 base; nucleotides outside the gene matches: 3. Germline CDR1 ENHRY, CDR2 SYGVKD. CDR3 amino acids: CAIRRTGENTEAFF. For the CDR3, the DNA is TGTGCCATCAGGAGGACAGGGGAGAACACTGAAGCTTTCTTT.

CDR3 in DNA: TGTGCCACCAGTATCCCAGGGAGTGCACGCACAGATACGCAGTATTTT. Protein: CATSIPGSARTDTQYF. The rearrangement joins TRBV24-1 to TRBJ2-3; D tentatively fits TRBD1 or TRBD2 (5 bases each). CDR3 length equals 16 residues. Trimming stripped 6 bases from V and 1 base from J, with 16 bases between. Germline V gene lookup returns CDR1 KGHDR and CDR2 SFDVKD.

Regarding this clonotype: A much more abundant neighbour one base away suggests this may be a read error. V is TRBV29-1 and J is TRBJ2-5, with 7 bases identical to TRBD1. V gave up 6 bases and J gave up 1 base; unmatched junction bases: 2. Per the germline V gene, CDR1 is SQVTM and CDR2 is ANQGSEA. The CDR3 length is 12 residues. For the CDR3, the DNA is TGCAGCGTCCACAGGGGCCAAGAGACCCAGTACTTC. Residues: CSVHRGQETQYF.

Details on this clonotype: This may arise from a read error, as a much more abundant clone is one base away. The rearrangement links TRBV2 to TRBJ2-7; D ambiguous. V was pared by 6 bases and J by 6 bases, with 12 bases between. This CDR3 is 12 amino acids long. Germline V gives CDR1 SNHLY, CDR2 FYNNEI. The CDR3 DNA reads TGTGCCAGCAGCCTCAGTAAGGCCGAGCAGTACTTC. It translates to CASSLSKAEQYF.

In this sample, this clonotype turned up a few times. The CDR3 is CASSETGFGDTEAFF. For the CDR3, the DNA is TGTGCCAGCAGCGAGACGGGTTTCGGGGACACTGAAGCTTTCTTT. The chain employs TRBV2 and TRBJ1-1; no definite D call. The V and J ends lost 6 bases and 3 bases respectively, with 17 bases between them. The CDR3 totals 15 residues. The germline gives CDR1 SNHLY, CDR2 FYNNEI. Full variable domain (rest looked up from reference TRBV2 and TRBJ1-1): EPEVTQTPSHQVTQMGQEVILRCVPISNHLYFYWYRQILGQKVEFLVSFYNNEISEKSEIFDDQFSVERPDGSNFTLKIRSTKLEDSAMYFCASSETGFGDTEAFFGQGTRLTVV.

A single count supports this clonotype. This may stem from a read error, because a much larger clone lies one nucleotide away. V and J are TRBV2 and TRBJ1-5; D might be TRBD1 (6 bases). V dropped 4 bases and J dropped 3 bases, with 10 bases sitting between them. Germline V CDR1 and CDR2: SNHLY, FYNNEI. The CDR3 length is 14 residues. The CDR3 nucleotides read TGTGCCAGCAGTGCAGGACAGTACAATCAGCCCCAGCATTTT. It yields the protein CASSAGQYNQPQHF.

This clonotype has ten or more counts. This chain links TRBV24-1 with TRBJ1-2; no reliable D call. The CDR3 contains 14 residues. Germline V gene sequence: CDR1 KGHDR, CDR2 SFDVKD. Trimming removed 3 bases from V and 6 bases from J, with 13 bases in between. The CDR3 DNA follows: TGTGCCACCAGTGATACCCACCCCCCACATGGCTACACCTTC. Amino acids: CATSDTHPPHGYTF.

With respect to this clonotype: Possible read error: a much larger clone is one base away. The chain joins TRBV29-1 to TRBJ2-5; D is uncertain. The CDR3 consists of 10 residues. The V gene's germline CDR1 is SQVTM and CDR2 ANQGSEA. V lost 1 base, J lost 4 bases, and 1 base lay in between. Written as DNA, the CDR3 is TGCAGCGTTGAAGCAGAGACCCAGTACTTC. Protein: CSVEAETQYF.

About this clonotype itself: Germline and junction disagree at one end, which may indicate a read error. The chain is built from TRBV20-1 and TRBJ2-7, with D uncertain. The germline V gene encodes CDR1 DFQATT and CDR2 SNEGSKA (reference sequence). This CDR3 region has 12 residues. For the CDR3, the DNA is TGCGGTGCCCCGGACGGCTTCTACGAGCAGTACTTC. Translation: CGAPDGFYEQYF.

There are a few counts of this clonotype. One end of the junction fails to match germline, which may point to a read error. V and J are TRBV5-1 and TRBJ1-4; D is ambiguous. The V gene's germline CDR1 is SGHRS and CDR2 YFSETQ. The length of the CDR3 is 15 residues. Written as DNA, the CDR3 is TGTGCCAGCAGCTTGGGCCTGACACTCCGCGAAAAACTGTTTTTT. This translates into CASSLGLTLREKLFF.

This clonotype was recorded a few times. The rearrangement joins TRBV7-8 to TRBJ1-5, with a tentative D call TRBD1 (5 bases). CDR3 length: 16 residues. The V end was cut by 5 bases, the J end by 3 bases, with 17 bases between. The V gene's germline CDR1 is SGHVS and CDR2 FQNEAQ. This chain's CDR3 is CASSPRAGTANQPQHF. CDR3 nucleotide sequence: TGTGCCAGCAGCCCCCGGGCCGGGACGGCCAATCAGCCCCAGCATTTT.

V usage is TRBV10-3 and J usage is TRBJ1-3; D remains ambiguous. This CDR3 comprises 15 residues. Trimming took off 7 bases at V and 8 bases at J, with 21 bases between the two ends. Germline CDR1 is ENHRY and CDR2 is SYGVKD. This CDR3 is CAITARPLEGYTIYF. The CDR3 DNA sequence: TGTGCCATCACGGCCAGGCCCCTGGAGGGCTACACCATATATTTT.

This clonotype was counted ten times or more. The chain recombines TRBV7-8 with TRBJ2-5; 8 positions match TRBD2. Losses at the gene ends were 0 bases for V and 1 base for J; bases not matched to a gene: 4. The CDR3 spans 16 residues. Germline V lookup: CDR1 SGHVS, CDR2 FQNEAQ. The CDR3 bases are TGTGCCAGCAGCTTAGCGCGTGCGGGAGGCCAAGAGACCCAGTACTTC. This translates into CASSLARAGGQETQYF.

This rearrangement joins TRBV2 to TRBJ2-2; D might be TRBD2 (7 bases). V lost 7 bases and J lost 4, with 10 bases in between. This CDR3 has 13 amino acids. Germline assignment: CDR1 SNHLY and CDR2 FYNNEI. CDR3 nucleotides: TGTGCCAGCAACAGGGAGGGCACCGGGGAGCTGTTTTTT. It encodes CASNREGTGELFF.

The chain recombines TRBV7-3 with TRBJ2-2; TRBD2 agrees at 13 bases. V lost 6 bases to trimming and J lost 3 bases; unmatched junction nucleotides: 10. This CDR3 has 18 residues. CDR1 is SGHTA, CDR2 FQGTGA, per germline. CDR3 amino acids: CASSYPTSGGPYTGELFF. In nucleotides, the CDR3 is TGTGCCAGCAGTTACCCGACTAGCGGGGGGCCGTACACCGGGGAGCTGTTTTTT.

The rearrangement links TRBV29-1 to TRBJ2-5, with 8 bases lining up with TRBD1. The CDR3 runs 15 residues. The V gene end was trimmed by 1 base and the J gene end by 5 bases; junction bases not matched to a gene: 9. CDR1 is SQVTM, CDR2 ANQGSEA, per germline. The CDR3 sequence is CSVEGLYRDRETQYF. As DNA, the CDR3 is TGCAGCGTTGAAGGTCTATACCGGGACAGGGAGACCCAGTACTTC. The full variable domain, completed using reference TRBV29-1 and TRBJ2-5, is SAVISQKPSRDICQRGTSLTIQCQVDSQVTMMFWYRQQPGQSLTLIATANQGSEATYESGFVIDKFPISRPNLTFSTLTVSNMSPEDSSIYLCSVEGLYRDRETQYFGPGTRLLVL.

This clonotype has just a few counts. V is TRBV7-9 and J is TRBJ2-5; TRBD2 aligns across 11 bases. V lost 5 bases and J lost 5; bases outside the gene matches: 10. The V gene's germline CDR1 is SEHNR and CDR2 FQNEAQ (reference sequence). This CDR3 region has 16 residues. CDR3 sequence: CASSPGLAGGRETQYF. The CDR3 DNA is TGTGCCAGCAGCCCGGGGCTAGCGGGAGGCCGGGAGACCCAGTACTTC.

This clonotype was detected once. The CDR3 DNA reads TGTGCCAGTAGTGGACCACGTACTACTGGAAACACCATATATTTT. Translating it yields CASSGPRTTGNTIYF. The V gene is TRBV19, the J gene TRBJ1-3; D is unresolved. Trimming shortened V by 5 bases and J by 2 bases, and 13 bases separated the two germline ends. This CDR3 is 15 amino acids long. From germline, CDR1 is LNHDA and CDR2 SQIVND (reference sequence).

This clonotype has ten or more counts. In DNA, the CDR3 is TGTGCCAGCAGTCTAGACAGGGGAAGAAGTGAAAAACTGTTTTTT. This gives the protein CASSLDRGRSEKLFF. This rearrangement joins TRBV12-3 or TRBV12-4 to TRBJ1-4, with 8 bases identical to TRBD1. V gave up 5 bases and J gave up 7 bases; unmatched junction bases: 9. The CDR3 has 15 amino acids.

The sample holds many counts of this clonotype. The chain combines TRBV2 with TRBJ1-3; TRBD1 might be the D (6 bases). The CDR3 runs to 15 residues. Trimming pared 4 bases from V and 4 bases from J, leaving 14 bases between. The germline CDR1 and CDR2 sequences are SNHLY and FYNNEI. The CDR3 sequence: CASSGPGTRGNTIYF. In DNA form, the CDR3 reads TGTGCCAGCAGTGGCCCCGGGACACGAGGAAACACCATATATTTT.

The gene calls are TRBV7-9 and TRBJ2-5; 7 nucleotides line up with TRBD1. The CDR3 covers 14 residues. Germline V gives CDR1 SEHNR, CDR2 FQNEAQ (reference sequence). J lost 6 bases, V lost 5 bases, and 9 bases had no gene match. The CDR3 DNA is TGTGCCAGCAGCCCAGCTACAGGGGCGAAGACCCAGTACTTC. The encoded protein is CASSPATGAKTQYF. The full variable domain, in which reference TRBV7-9 and TRBJ2-5 provide the parts outside the CDR3, is DTGVSQNPRHKITKRGQNVTFRCDPISEHNRLYWYRQTLGQGPEFLTYFQNEAQLEKSRLLSDRFSAERPKGSFSTLEIQRTEQGDSAMYLCASSPATGAKTQYFGPGTRLLVL.